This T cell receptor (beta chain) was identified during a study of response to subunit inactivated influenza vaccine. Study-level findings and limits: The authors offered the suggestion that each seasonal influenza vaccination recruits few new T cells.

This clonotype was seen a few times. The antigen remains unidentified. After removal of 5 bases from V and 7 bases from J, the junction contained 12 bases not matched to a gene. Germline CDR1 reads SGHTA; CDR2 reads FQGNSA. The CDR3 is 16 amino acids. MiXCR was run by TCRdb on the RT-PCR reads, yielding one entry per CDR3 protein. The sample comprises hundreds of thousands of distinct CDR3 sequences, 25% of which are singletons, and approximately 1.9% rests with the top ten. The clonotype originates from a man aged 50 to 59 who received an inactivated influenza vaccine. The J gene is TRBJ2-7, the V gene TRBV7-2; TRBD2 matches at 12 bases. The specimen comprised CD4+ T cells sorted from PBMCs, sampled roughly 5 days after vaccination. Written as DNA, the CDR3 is TGTGCCAGCAGCCACAGGGGACTAGCGGGTATGGGGGAGCAGTACTTC. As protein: CASSHRGLAGMGEQYF.